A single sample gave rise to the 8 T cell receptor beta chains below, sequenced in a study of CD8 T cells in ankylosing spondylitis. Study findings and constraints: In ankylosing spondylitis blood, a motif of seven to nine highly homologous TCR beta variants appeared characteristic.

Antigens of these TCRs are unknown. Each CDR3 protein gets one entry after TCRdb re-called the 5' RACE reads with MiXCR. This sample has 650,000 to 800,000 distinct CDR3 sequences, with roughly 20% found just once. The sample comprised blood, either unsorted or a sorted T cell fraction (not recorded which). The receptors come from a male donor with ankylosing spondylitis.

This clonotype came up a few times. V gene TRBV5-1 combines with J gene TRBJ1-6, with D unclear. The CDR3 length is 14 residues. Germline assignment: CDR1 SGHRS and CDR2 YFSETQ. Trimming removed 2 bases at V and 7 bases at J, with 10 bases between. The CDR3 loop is CASSFGGPNSPLHF. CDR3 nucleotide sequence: TGCGCCAGCAGCTTTGGCGGGCCAAATTCACCCCTCCACTTT.

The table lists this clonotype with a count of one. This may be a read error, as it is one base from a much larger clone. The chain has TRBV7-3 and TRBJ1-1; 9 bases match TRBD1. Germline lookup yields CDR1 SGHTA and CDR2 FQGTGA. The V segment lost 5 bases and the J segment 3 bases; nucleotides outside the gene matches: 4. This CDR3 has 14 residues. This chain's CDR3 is CASSARDRDTEAFF. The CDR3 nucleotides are TGTGCCAGCAGCGCCCGGGACAGGGACACTGAAGCTTTCTTT.

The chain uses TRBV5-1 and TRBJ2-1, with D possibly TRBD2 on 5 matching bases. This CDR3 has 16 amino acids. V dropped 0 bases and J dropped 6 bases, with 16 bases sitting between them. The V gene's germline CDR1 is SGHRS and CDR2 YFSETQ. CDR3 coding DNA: TGCGCCAGCAGCTTGGGTGGAAGAGGGTACCCCAATGAGCAGTTCTTC. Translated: CASSLGGRGYPNEQFF.

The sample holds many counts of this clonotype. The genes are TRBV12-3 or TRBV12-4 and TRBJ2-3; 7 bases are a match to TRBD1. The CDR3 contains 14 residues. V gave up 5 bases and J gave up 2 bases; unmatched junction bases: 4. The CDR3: CASSLDRVTDTQYF. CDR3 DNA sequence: TGTGCCAGCAGTCTCGACAGGGTCACAGATACGCAGTATTTT.

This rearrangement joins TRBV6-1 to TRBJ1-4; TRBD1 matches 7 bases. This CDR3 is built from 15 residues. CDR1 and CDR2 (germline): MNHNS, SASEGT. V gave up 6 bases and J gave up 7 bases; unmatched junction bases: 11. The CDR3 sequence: CASRDPDRDGEKLFF. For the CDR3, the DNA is TGTGCCAGCAGGGATCCCGACAGGGACGGTGAAAAACTGTTTTTT.

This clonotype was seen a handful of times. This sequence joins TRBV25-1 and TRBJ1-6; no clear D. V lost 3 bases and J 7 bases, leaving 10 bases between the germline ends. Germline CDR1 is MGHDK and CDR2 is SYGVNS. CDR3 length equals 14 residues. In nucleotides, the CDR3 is TGTGCCAGCAGTGATAGCAACACAAATTCACCCCTCCACTTT. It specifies CASSDSNTNSPLHF.

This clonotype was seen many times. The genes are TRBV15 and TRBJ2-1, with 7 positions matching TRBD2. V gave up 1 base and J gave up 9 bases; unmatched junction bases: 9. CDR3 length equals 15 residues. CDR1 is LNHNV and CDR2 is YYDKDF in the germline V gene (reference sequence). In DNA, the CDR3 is TGTGCCACCAGCAGAGCTCTAGCGGAGGGTAGTGAGCAGTTCTTC. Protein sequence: CATSRALAEGSEQFF.

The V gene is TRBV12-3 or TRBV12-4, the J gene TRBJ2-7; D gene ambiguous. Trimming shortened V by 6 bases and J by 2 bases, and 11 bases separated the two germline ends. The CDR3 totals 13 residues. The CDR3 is CASSFLAPYEQYF. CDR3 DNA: TGTGCCAGCAGCTTTCTCGCCCCCTACGAGCAGTACTTC.